One and the same sample provided the 13 T cell receptor beta chains below, sequenced in a study of beta chain features in type 1 diabetes. Since all of the isolated RNA was reverse transcribed, expressed TCRB transcripts were what got sequenced. Sequencing was performed with immunoSEQ multiplex PCR; in TCRdb, only in-frame clones are kept and a portion is missing. The sample lists hundreds of thousands of clones; 15% to 20% were seen once. The sequencing input was naive CD4+ T cells from blood. The receptors stem from a woman aged 18-30 years in good health.

This clone was seen only a few times. The chain joins TRBV7-9 to TRBJ2-2, with 7 bases aligning to TRBD2. Losses at the gene ends were 3 bases for V and 6 bases for J; bases not matched to a gene: 7. The CDR3 covers 15 residues. The germline V gene has CDR1 SEHNR and CDR2 FQNEAQ (reference sequence). CDR3 loop: CASSFGRGVPGELFF. The CDR3 coding sequence is TGTGCCAGCAGCTTCGGTCGGGGGGTACCCGGGGAGCTGTTTTTT.

This chain uses TRBV5-1 with TRBJ2-7; D is unclear. CDR1 is SGHRS, CDR2 YFSETQ, per germline. The CDR3 runs to 13 residues. V lost 2 bases and J 2 bases, leaving 8 bases between the germline ends. The CDR3 reads CASSLSGAYEQYF. CDR3 DNA sequence: TGCGCCAGCAGCTTATCTGGGGCCTACGAGCAGTACTTC.

This clone was counted a few times. The same CDR3 arises from other DNA sequences in this sample as well. The genes are TRBV7-9 and TRBJ2-2; D ambiguous. This CDR3 comprises 12 residues. CDR1 is SEHNR, CDR2 FQNEAQ, per germline (reference sequence). V was cut by 6 bases and J by 2 bases, with 4 bases left in between. The CDR3 loop reads CASSPNTGELFF. The CDR3 DNA follows: TGTGCCAGCAGTCCCAACACCGGGGAGCTGTTTTTT.

The chain is built from TRBV7-8 and TRBJ2-3, with no clear D. This CDR3 is built from 16 residues. V lost 1 base and J 2 bases, leaving 13 bases between the germline ends. Germline V gene lookup returns CDR1 SGHVS and CDR2 FQNEAQ. CDR3 residues: CASSLVRIGPTDTQYF. CDR3 coding DNA: TGTGCCAGCAGCTTAGTTAGAATAGGACCCACAGATACGCAGTATTTT.

The chain links TRBV5-4 to TRBJ1-2; a weak D match, TRBD1 (6 bases). From germline, CDR1 is SGHNT and CDR2 YYREEE (reference sequence). Trimming took 3 bases from V and 5 from J, leaving 8 bases between them. The length of the CDR3 is 12 residues. The CDR3 spells CASSYGQYGYTF. Written as DNA, the CDR3 is TGTGCCAGCAGCTACGGACAGTATGGCTACACCTTC. The whole variable domain, filled in from reference TRBV5-4 and TRBJ1-2, reads ETGVTQSPTHLIKTRGQQVTLRCSSQSGHNTVSWYQQALGQGPQFIFQYYREEENGRGNFPPRFSGLQFPNYSSELNVNALELDDSALYLCASSYGQYGYTFGSGTRLTVV.

This clone appeared a few times. The V and J genes are TRBV27 and TRBJ1-1; tentative D call: TRBD1 (5 bases). The V gene lost 2 bases and the J gene lost 5 bases, with 12 bases spanning the gap. Germline V gene data show CDR1 as MNHEY and CDR2 as SMNVEV (reference sequence). This CDR3 is built from 14 residues. The CDR3 sequence is CASSLGWGWTEAFF. The DNA of the CDR3 is TGTGCCAGCAGTTTAGGGTGGGGCTGGACTGAAGCTTTCTTT.

The V call is TRBV7-2, the J call TRBJ2-1; 8 nucleotides align to TRBD1. Germline CDR1 reads SGHTA; CDR2 reads FQGNSA. V shed 6 bases, J shed 4 bases, and the junction held 8 bases outside the gene matches. The CDR3 sequence is 15 residues long. CDR3 DNA: TGTGCCAGCAGTTTTCAGGGGGCGCGGTACAATGAGCAGTTCTTC. Translation: CASSFQGARYNEQFF.

This clone was seen only a few times. The chain has TRBV2 and TRBJ2-3; TRBD2 matches at 8 bases. After removal of 4 bases from V and 2 bases from J, the junction contained 5 bases not matched to a gene. The CDR3 totals 15 residues. Germline V lookup: CDR1 SNHLY, CDR2 FYNNEI. The CDR3 region has the DNA TGTGCCAGCAGTGGACGGGGGGGAAACACAGATACGCAGTATTTT. Translating it yields CASSGRGGNTDTQYF.

The V gene is TRBV27, the J gene TRBJ1-1, with D possibly being TRBD1 (5 bases). The CDR3 has 16 amino acids. Deletions cut 7 bases from V and 2 bases from J, with 20 bases between. The V gene's germline CDR1 is MNHEY and CDR2 SMNVEV (reference sequence). In DNA, the CDR3 is TGTGCCAGCATTAAATTCGGGGCTTTTAGAAACACTGAAGCTTTCTTT. Protein sequence: CASIKFGAFRNTEAFF.

This clone was seen a handful of times. The rearrangement uses TRBV7-9 and TRBJ1-4; 8 bases are a match to TRBD1. Germline V gene sequence: CDR1 SEHNR, CDR2 FQNEAQ (reference sequence). The CDR3 loop spans 14 amino acids. V gave up 5 bases and J gave up 4 bases; unmatched junction bases: 3. CDR3 DNA sequence: TGTGCCAGCAGCCCGACAGGGGTTAATGAAAAACTGTTTTTT. Protein sequence: CASSPTGVNEKLFF.

This clone was counted between two and nine times. The genes are TRBV9 and TRBJ2-2, with D hard to call. Germline V gene sequence: CDR1 SGDLS, CDR2 YYNGEE. The CDR3 runs 14 residues. Trimming stripped 1 base from V and 3 bases from J, with 7 bases between. The CDR3 DNA sequence: TGTGCCAGCAGCGTAAATGGCGACACCGGGGAGCTGTTTTTT. Translation: CASSVNGDTGELFF. The whole variable domain, filled in from reference TRBV9 and TRBJ2-2, reads DSGVTQTPKHLITATGQRVTLRCSPRSGDLSVYWYQQSLDQGLQFLIQYYNGEERAKGNILERFSAQQFPDLHSELNLSSLELGDSALYFCASSVNGDTGELFFGEGSRLTVL.

This chain uses TRBV18 with TRBJ1-1, with TRBD1 as a possible D gene (6 bases). Trimming left V 3 bases short and J 8 bases short, with 22 bases between. The CDR3 is 16 amino acids. The V gene's germline CDR1 is KGHSH and CDR2 LQKENI. The CDR3 region is CASSPAVIQGTKEAFF. CDR3 DNA sequence: TGTGCCAGCTCACCGGCCGTTATACAGGGAACTAAAGAAGCTTTCTTT.

In DNA, the CDR3 is TGTGCCAGCAGCTTGTGGGCCGGGAGGCCCAGCACAGATACGCAGTATTTT. Translated: CASSLWAGRPSTDTQYF. This chain links TRBV5-6 with TRBJ2-3, with 7 bases matching TRBD2. CDR1 is SGHDT and CDR2 is YYEEEE in the germline V gene. This CDR3 is built from 17 residues. The trim removed 1 base at V and 0 bases at J, leaving 8 bases unmatched.